The entry that follows covers one TCR beta chain sequence. Its antigen remains unidentified. Base qualities were left out, and no much larger clone turns up one base away. Libraries came from the immunoSEQ multiplex PCR assay. Adaptive Biotechnologies (Seattle, WA) carried out the genomic DNA extraction, TRB sequencing and normalization. In the paper's pipeline: To compute clonality, the Shannon entropy of productive TRB sequences was normalized by log2 of unique productive sequences and then subtracted from one. To identify KLL-specific clonotypes in tumors, TCRbeta CDR3 amino acid sequences were matched against the sequences from the tetramer-sorted sample of each patient. TCRdb mirrors the immuneACCESS table, restricted to in-frame sequences. Some clones are absent from its copies; in checked studies, under half trace to an unresolved V gene, and the reason for the others is unknown. Clonal size and the V and J genes are those of that table, whereas D and trimming came from the DNA. Present in this sample are around 25,000 clones, 70% to 90% of which were seen just once. Together, the top ten hold less than 3% of the sample.

By immunohistochemistry, the tumors of all patients showed robust positive staining for Merkel cell polyomavirus Large T antigen. The study included 12 to 13 Merkel cell carcinoma patients who had robust KLL-tetramer+ populations, above 0.04% of CD8+ T cells, in blood and/or cultured TIL. Every patient was Caucasian, and patient ages ranged from roughly 45 to 77 years, with a median of approximately 64 years. Lymph node tumors were analyzed for patients with unknown primaries who presented with nodal disease, or when there was not enough primary tissue. This specimen comes from a study of tumor-infiltrating T cells and Merkel cell polyomavirus (dated by TCRdb to 2017 to 2019). Broadly, across the study: In Merkel cell carcinoma patients, the study examined CD8+ T cells specific for the Merkel cell polyomavirus KLL epitope. Patients came in at different disease stages and had a median follow-up of approximately 2.5 years, ranging from roughly 1.1 to 6.0 years. Most of the whole-tumor samples were approximately 23-micron curls sectioned from formalin-fixed, paraffin-embedded tissue blocks. TRB sequencing was performed on KLL-tetramer-sorted cells from blood or tumor-infiltrating lymphocytes in 14 to 15 samples, as well as on 12 matched whole-tumor samples. Patient treatments varied, were not standardized, and included chemotherapy, radiation and immunotherapies. Across the study, one tumor sample was obtained as a frozen nodal tumor digest and one as a flash-frozen core biopsy of a metastasis. Paper-wide results and their limitations: The small sample size of the study (n ≈ 12 patients) is a limitation. KLL-specific TRB repertoires were diverse and largely private, with only one public clonotype among around 370 unique sequences, shared by two patients. A significant MCC-specific survival advantage (P = 0.0051) was associated with a greater number of unique KLL-specific clonotypes in tumors (about 5-120 vs 0-3). Significantly improved MCC-specific survival was associated with a higher intratumoral fraction of KLL-specific T cells (about 1.9-20% versus roughly 0-0.15%). Only a single viral epitope was studied, so T cells against other Merkel cell polyomavirus epitopes were not captured.

The V and J ends are trimmed by 4 bases and 0 bases, leaving 9 bases between them. The CDR1 and CDR2 encoded by the germline V gene are MDHEN and SYDVKM. CDR3 length: 14 amino acids, cysteine to phenylalanine. The kept DNA is CDR3 alone, 42 bases in frame from the first base. The origin of this receptor is a middle-aged man with Merkel cell carcinoma. What was sequenced was lymph node tissue. Recombination linked TRBV28 to TRBJ1-1, and TRBD1 may be the D gene, going by 5 matching bases. The DNA sequence is TGTGCCAGCAGTTACAGGAGCATGAACACTGAAGCTTTCTTT. This sequence encodes CASSYRSMNTEAFF.